These 32 T cell receptor beta chains share one sample of origin, sequenced in a study of human T cells and chemical hapten exposure. MiXCR, run by TCRdb on the RACE reads, gives a single entry per CDR3 protein. The data show about 190,000 distinct CDR3 sequences, about 25% seen once. Time point meaning: patch test 3, about 24 weeks after DPC sensitization. Documented treatment: therapeutic diphenylcyclopropenone sensitization with weekly scalp DPC. Material: whole blood, obtained in connection with sensitization to the hapten diphenylcyclopropenone (DPC). The receptors stem from a woman aged 40 to 55 with alopecia areata. Some clones in this sample may be carry-over from other donors' samples.

The chain uses TRBV14 and TRBJ2-6; possible D gene TRBD2, 5 bases. The V and J ends lost 4 bases and 2 bases respectively, with 15 bases between them. Germline-derived CDR1 and CDR2 are SGHDN and FVKESK. The CDR3 consists of 17 residues. The CDR3 bases are TGTGCCAGCAGCCCCAGATACGGGGTGGCTGGGGCCAACGTCCTGACTTTC. As protein: CASSPRYGVAGANVLTF.

The V and J genes are TRBV20-1 and TRBJ1-1; D is possibly TRBD1 (5 bases). V dropped 1 base and J dropped 5 bases, with 14 bases sitting between them. This CDR3 is built from 14 residues. Per the germline V gene, CDR1 is DFQATT and CDR2 is SNEGSKA (reference sequence). The CDR3 sequence: CSARGGGVGTEAFF. The CDR3 DNA reads TGCAGTGCTAGAGGTGGGGGGGTGGGGACTGAAGCTTTCTTT.

V gene TRBV6-5 combines with J gene TRBJ1-2, with D perhaps matching TRBD1 (5 bases). This CDR3 region has 13 residues. Germline-derived CDR1 and CDR2 are MNHEY and SVGAGI. V lost 11 bases, J lost 3 bases, and 16 bases lay in between. The CDR3 coding sequence is TGTGCCTCAAAGAGGGGCAGGGACTATGGCTACACCTTC. This encodes CASKRGRDYGYTF.

This clonotype has just a few counts. The chain joins TRBV28 to TRBJ2-7; D call uncertain. CDR1 is MDHEN, CDR2 SYDVKM, per germline. There are 13 residues in the CDR3. V shed 4 bases and J shed 3 bases, with 10 bases lying between them. DNA of the CDR3: TGTGCCAGCAGTTGGACCAGAAACTACGAGCAGTACTTC. This sequence encodes CASSWTRNYEQYF.

The gene calls are TRBV27 and TRBJ2-1; D is unresolved. The germline V gene encodes CDR1 MNHEY and CDR2 SMNVEV (reference sequence). The CDR3 extends over 13 amino acids. V shed 3 bases and J shed 4 bases, with 7 bases lying between them. The CDR3, as DNA: TGTGCCAGCAGTTTCAAGGGATACAATGAGCAGTTCTTC. Translation: CASSFKGYNEQFF.

In DNA, the CDR3 is TGTGCCAGCAACCTACCCCCCCAGTTTAGCAATCAGCCCCAGCATTTT. It specifies CASNLPPQFSNQPQHF. The V gene is TRBV28, the J gene TRBJ1-5; D is uncertain. Germline-derived CDR1 and CDR2 are MDHEN and SYDVKM. V was trimmed by 7 bases and J by 0 bases, leaving 16 bases between them. There are 16 residues in the CDR3.

Comments on this clonotype: One end of the junction does not line up with germline, which may come from a read error. The rearrangement joins TRBV20-1 to TRBJ1-6, with D unclear. The CDR3 has 15 residues. In germline, CDR1 is DFQATT, CDR2 SNEGSKA (reference sequence). In DNA, the CDR3 is TGCAGTGCTAGAGGATCCACCTGGGTTTATTCATCCCTCCACTTT. This gives the protein CSARGSTWVYSSLHF.

This clonotype was detected a few times. This chain joins TRBV20-1 and TRBJ2-2; 9 bases line up with TRBD1. With 0 bases clipped from V and 4 bases from J, the junction kept 6 bases outside the gene matches. Germline CDR1 reads DFQATT; CDR2 reads SNEGSKA (reference sequence). The CDR3 totals 16 residues. In DNA, the CDR3 is TGCAGTGCTAGAGATCCGGGACAGGGTAGCACCGGGGAGCTGTTTTTT. Translated, it gives CSARDPGQGSTGELFF.

The J gene is TRBJ2-2, the V gene TRBV11-2; a possible D gene is TRBD2 (6 bases). CDR3 size: 15 residues. Germline V gene data show CDR1 as SGHAT and CDR2 as FQNNGV. V was trimmed by 1 base and J by 5 bases, leaving 11 bases between them. The CDR3 spells CASSLGRARTGELFF. CDR3 DNA: TGTGCCAGCAGCTTAGGGAGGGCCCGGACCGGGGAGCTGTTTTTT.

The V gene is TRBV10-3, the J gene TRBJ2-7, with D tentatively TRBD2 (5 bases). Looked up from germline, CDR1 is ENHRY and CDR2 is SYGVKD. V shed 4 bases and J shed 4 bases, with 11 bases lying between them. This CDR3 contains 13 residues. Written as DNA, the CDR3 is TGTGCCATCAGTGGTCCCCGGGGTTACGAGCAGTACTTC. It is translated as CAISGPRGYEQYF.

V usage is TRBV6-1 and J usage is TRBJ2-2; a possible D gene is TRBD2 (5 bases). The CDR3 consists of 13 residues. Germline lookup yields CDR1 MNHNS and CDR2 SASEGT. V lost 8 bases to trimming and J lost 7 bases, with 14 bases between them. The CDR3: CASGLRAGGELFF. CDR3 DNA sequence: TGTGCCAGCGGGCTAAGGGCGGGCGGGGAGCTGTTTTTT.

The chain couples TRBV28 to TRBJ2-2; D gene uncertain. V lost 2 bases, J lost 4 bases, and 5 bases lay in between. Germline V gives CDR1 MDHEN, CDR2 SYDVKM. This CDR3 has 13 amino acids. CDR3 nucleotide sequence: TGTGCCAGCAGTTTAGGAGCCACCGGGGAGCTGTTTTTT. Translation gives CASSLGATGELFF. Based on the CDR3 plus reference TRBV28 and TRBJ2-2, the full variable domain is DVKVTQSSRYLVKRTGEKVFLECVQDMDHENMFWYRQDPGLGLRLIYFSYDVKMKEKGDIPEGYSVSREKKERFSLILESASTNQTSMYLCASSLGATGELFFGEGSRLTVL.

The CDR3 region is CASSLRREKAGELFF. The CDR3, as DNA: TGTGCCAGCAGCTTACGTCGGGAGAAGGCCGGGGAGCTGTTTTTT. The chain couples TRBV7-2 to TRBJ2-2; the D gene is possibly TRBD2 (6 bases). Trimming stripped 2 bases from V and 6 bases from J, with 13 bases between. Germline lookup yields CDR1 SGHTA and CDR2 FQGNSA. This CDR3 comprises 15 residues.

This clonotype was detected many times. This rearrangement joins TRBV15 to TRBJ2-5; D is possibly TRBD2 (5 bases). The CDR3 is 12 amino acids. CDR1 is LNHNV, CDR2 YYDKDF, per germline (reference sequence). The germline V and J ends were trimmed by 5 bases and 1 base, with 5 bases remaining between them. In nucleotides, the CDR3 is TGTGCCACCAGCCGGGGCCAAGAGACCCAGTACTTC. Its protein product is CATSRGQETQYF.

The chain combines TRBV6-5 with TRBJ2-7; possible D gene TRBD2, 7 bases. Germline V lookup: CDR1 MNHEY, CDR2 SVGAGI. The V end was cut by 6 bases, the J end by 1 base, with 16 bases between. The CDR3 covers 15 residues. CDR3 loop: CASSLSRGPSYEQYF. DNA of the CDR3: TGTGCCAGCAGCCTCTCGCGGGGGCCGTCCTACGAGCAGTACTTC.

This clonotype has a single count. The rearrangement joins TRBV6-2 or TRBV6-3 to TRBJ2-7, with D unresolved. Germline lookup yields CDR1 MNHEY and CDR2 SVGEGT. The V and J ends lost 2 bases and 1 base respectively, with 6 bases between them. This CDR3 has 13 residues. CDR3 coding DNA: TGTGCCAGCAGTTACATGGTTTCCTACGAGCAGTACTTC. Translated: CASSYMVSYEQYF.

The chain is built from TRBV3-1 and TRBJ2-5; 8 bases map to TRBD2. Germline CDR1 is LGHDT and CDR2 is YNNKEL (reference sequence). The CDR3 length is 16 residues. V shed 1 base, J shed 6 bases, and the junction held 10 bases outside the gene matches. CDR3 region: CASSQATGGQGKTQYF. CDR3 DNA sequence: TGTGCCAGCAGCCAAGCGACGGGAGGGCAAGGGAAGACCCAGTACTTC.

This clonotype was picked up one time. V usage is TRBV4-3 and J usage is TRBJ2-2, with 12 nucleotides matching TRBD2. Germline CDR1 reads LGHNA; CDR2 reads YSLEER. This CDR3 has 17 amino acids. V shed 2 bases and J 4 bases; nucleotides not matched to a gene: 5. The CDR3 nucleotides read TGCGCCAGCAGCCAACTATCTAGCGGGAGGGCCACCGGGGAGCTGTTTTTT. It is translated as CASSQLSSGRATGELFF.

The chain couples TRBV30 to TRBJ1-1; D not resolved. V was clipped by 0 bases and J by 4 bases, with 3 bases between them. The CDR3 spans 11 residues. Germline V gives CDR1 GTSNPN, CDR2 SVGIG (reference sequence). CDR3 region: CAWSVSTEAFF. DNA of the CDR3: TGTGCCTGGAGTGTGAGCACTGAAGCTTTCTTT.

This clonotype was seen repeatedly, ten times or more. DNA of the CDR3: TGTGCCAGCATCCATGGGGACAGGGGATATTATCCCCTCCACTTT. Protein sequence: CASIHGDRGYYPLHF. The chain uses TRBV6-9 and TRBJ1-6, with 10 bases identical to TRBD1. CDR1 MNHGY and CDR2 SVAAGI come from the germline V gene. The CDR3 consists of 15 residues. V was pared by 7 bases and J by 13 bases, with 13 bases of the junction left unmatched.

The chain joins TRBV19 to TRBJ2-3; the match to TRBD2 covers 8 bases. Germline loops: CDR1 LNHDA, CDR2 SQIVND (reference sequence). V dropped 2 bases and J dropped 4; count of bases not matched to a gene: 8. The CDR3 is 16 amino acids. CDR3 bases: TGTGCCAGTAGTATAAGCGGCGGGAGGCTCCCAGATACGCAGTATTTT. Translating gives CASSISGGRLPDTQYF.

This chain joins TRBV20-1 and TRBJ1-1; the D is unclear. Trimming removed 5 bases from V and 10 bases from J, with 20 bases in between. The CDR3 sequence is 13 residues long. Germline V gene lookup returns CDR1 DFQATT and CDR2 SNEGSKA (reference sequence). This CDR3 reads CSAAGAGRDGAFF. In DNA, the CDR3 is TGCAGTGCTGCAGGAGCGGGGAGGGATGGAGCTTTCTTT.

In the case of this clonotype: The junction shows a germline mismatch at one end, possibly a read error. The chain combines TRBV4-1 with TRBJ1-2, with no clear D. This CDR3 is built from 15 residues. In germline, CDR1 is MGHRA, CDR2 YSYEKL. The chain's CDR3 is CASSQQVSNIYGYNF. The CDR3 DNA follows: TGCGCCAGCAGCCAGCAGGTCTCGAATATCTATGGCTACAACTTC.

This clonotype was seen a handful of times. The chain links TRBV29-1 to TRBJ2-7, with 12 nucleotides matching TRBD2. CDR3 length equals 15 residues. Germline loops: CDR1 SQVTM, CDR2 ANQGSEA. The V gene end was trimmed by 8 bases and the J gene end by 6 bases; junction bases not matched to a gene: 14. CDR3 amino acids: CSHPERTSGKCEQYF. The CDR3, as DNA: TGCAGCCACCCAGAGCGGACTAGCGGGAAGTGCGAGCAGTACTTC.

The rearrangement uses TRBV20-1 and TRBJ2-1, with TRBD2 matching 7 bases. CDR3 length: 15 amino acids. Germline assignment: CDR1 DFQATT and CDR2 SNEGSKA (reference sequence). With 0 bases clipped from V and 2 bases from J, the junction kept 4 bases outside the gene matches. The CDR3 region is CSAREGRETYNEQFF. The DNA of the CDR3 is TGCAGTGCTAGAGAAGGGCGGGAGACCTACAATGAGCAGTTCTTC.

This clonotype was counted only a few times. The chain combines TRBV4-3 with TRBJ1-3, with D perhaps TRBD1 (5 bases). V lost 4 bases and J 3 bases, leaving 10 bases between the germline ends. CDR3 length: 14 residues. CDR1 and CDR2 (germline): LGHNA, YSLEER. The CDR3: CASSRDSDGNTIYF. The DNA for the CDR3 is TGCGCCAGCAGCCGGGACTCCGATGGAAACACCATATATTTT.

The chain uses TRBV7-2 and TRBJ1-6, with unresolved D. The germline V gene encodes CDR1 SGHTA and CDR2 FQGNSA. The CDR3 extends over 15 amino acids. V gave up 2 bases and J gave up 8 bases, with 13 bases separating them. CDR3 nucleotides: TGTGCCAGCAGCTTAACAGACTATATTTATTCACCCCTCCACTTT. As protein: CASSLTDYIYSPLHF.

This chain connects TRBV5-1 to TRBJ2-7, with D maybe TRBD2 (5 bases). Germline values: CDR1 SGHRS, CDR2 YFSETQ. The CDR3 totals 12 residues. V gave up 4 bases and J gave up 3 bases, with 8 bases separating them. The DNA of the CDR3 is TGCGCCAGCAGCGGTACTAGCTACGAGCAGTACTTC. Amino acid sequence: CASSGTSYEQYF.

The J gene is TRBJ2-7, the V gene TRBV27; D tentatively fits TRBD1 or TRBD2 (6 bases each). V shed 2 bases and J shed 2 bases, with 19 bases lying between them. The length of the CDR3 is 17 residues. Germline V gives CDR1 MNHEY, CDR2 SMNVEV (reference sequence). CDR3 loop: CASSLGVDRRGAYEQYF. CDR3 bases: TGTGCCAGCAGTTTAGGCGTTGACAGGAGGGGAGCCTACGAGCAGTACTTC.

This clonotype turned up a few times. The chain has TRBV28 and TRBJ1-4; D is unresolved. This CDR3 comprises 17 residues. V gave up 2 bases and J gave up 4 bases, with 17 bases separating them. Germline V CDR1 and CDR2: MDHEN, SYDVKM. This chain's CDR3 is CASSLDMVNTVNEKLFF. CDR3 nucleotides: TGTGCCAGCAGTTTAGACATGGTGAATACCGTTAATGAAAAACTGTTTTTT.

The gene calls are TRBV11-3 and TRBJ2-3; D is uncertain. Trimming took off 2 bases at V and 1 base at J, with 4 bases between the two ends. CDR3 length: 13 amino acids. Germline V gene sequence: CDR1 SGHNT, CDR2 YENEEA. CDR3 nucleotides: TGTGCCAGCAGCTTACGGCGCACAGATACGCAGTATTTT. Its translation: CASSLRRTDTQYF. Using reference TRBV11-3 and TRBJ2-3 for the parts outside the CDR3, the full variable domain is EAGVVQSPRYKIIEKKQPVAFWCNPISGHNTLYWYLQNLGQGPELLIRYENEEAVDDSQLPKDRFSAERLKGVDSTLKIQPAELGDSAVYLCASSLRRTDTQYFGPGTRLTVL.

The V gene is TRBV20-1, the J gene TRBJ2-7; the match to TRBD2 covers 10 bases. Germline CDR1 is DFQATT and CDR2 is SNEGSKA (reference sequence). The CDR3 is 13 amino acids. J lost 7 bases, V lost 0 bases, and 3 bases had no gene match. The CDR3 sequence is CSARDRLAGEQYF. CDR3 sequence (DNA): TGCAGTGCTAGAGATCGACTAGCGGGTGAGCAGTACTTC.